A selection of T cell receptor beta chains follows, all from one sample in a study of liver allograft versus peripheral blood T cells. TCRdb used MiXCR to reprocess the reads, holding one entry per CDR3 protein. The repertoire consists of approximately 9,800 distinct CDR3 sequences, with around 26% occurring once and the leading ten covering 7.5% to 9%. The origin of the receptors is a human patient who had a liver transplant. A share of the T cells may be of graft donor origin. The CDR3 runs from the conserved cysteine through the conserved F or W. D genes are given only for firm matches. Some rows have no size entry. The others give once, few or many, or a class for an expanded clone.

J gene: TRBJ2-3; D gene: .; clone size: few; V gene: TRBV20-1; CDR3 protein: CSANGGLGSTDTQYF; CDR3 DNA: TGCAGTGCCAACGGGGGGCTAGGAAGCACAGATACGCAGTATTTT
J gene: TRBJ2-1; D gene: .; clone size: few; V gene: TRBV20-1; CDR3 protein: CSASEGEGGRFF; CDR3 DNA: TGCAGTGCTAGTGAAGGGGAGGGGGGGCGGTTCTTC
J gene: TRBJ2-7; D gene: .; clone size: .; V gene: TRBV7-2; CDR3 protein: CASSLDWRASEQYF; CDR3 DNA: TGTGCCAGCAGCTTAGACTGGAGGGCCTCCGAGCAGTACTTC
J gene: TRBJ2-3; D gene: .; clone size: .; V gene: TRBV15; CDR3 protein: CATSREADTQYF; CDR3 DNA: TGTGCCACCAGCAGAGAGGCAGATACGCAGTATTTT
J gene: TRBJ2-7; D gene: .; clone size: few; V gene: TRBV7-2; CDR3 protein: CASSLGGVSGYYEQYF; CDR3 DNA: TGTGCCAGCAGCTTAGGAGGTGTTTCAGGTTACTACGAGCAGTACTTC
J gene: TRBJ2-1; D gene: TRBD1; clone size: .; V gene: TRBV29-1; CDR3 protein: CSVIDRALTEQFF; CDR3 DNA: TGCAGCGTTATTGACAGGGCGTTGACTGAGCAGTTCTTC
J gene: TRBJ1-1; D gene: TRBD1; clone size: large; V gene: TRBV29-1; CDR3 protein: CSVEPPGQGTVKAFF; CDR3 DNA: TGCAGCGTTGAGCCCCCCGGACAGGGTACGGTTAAAGCTTTCTTT
J gene: TRBJ2-3; D gene: TRBD2; clone size: .; V gene: TRBV7-3; CDR3 protein: CASSQAGGRVDTQYF; CDR3 DNA: TGTGCCAGCAGCCAAGCGGGAGGGCGTGTAGATACGCAGTATTTT
J gene: TRBJ1-3; D gene: .; clone size: .; V gene: TRBV6-7; CDR3 protein: CASKGGRGNTIYF; CDR3 DNA: TGTGCCAGTAAGGGGGGCCGTGGAAACACCATATATTTT
J gene: TRBJ2-1; D gene: .; clone size: medium-sized; V gene: TRBV28; CDR3 protein: CASSSPQGRIVLNEQFF; CDR3 DNA: TGTGCCAGCAGTTCCCCACAGGGGAGGATCGTTCTGAATGAGCAGTTCTTC
J gene: TRBJ1-6; D gene: .; clone size: medium-sized; V gene: TRBV11-2; CDR3 protein: CASSLRTWGRHNSPLHF; CDR3 DNA: TGTGCCAGCAGCTTACGCACATGGGGCCGGCATAATTCACCCCTCCACTTT
J gene: TRBJ2-1; D gene: .; clone size: many; V gene: TRBV27; CDR3 protein: CASSLTIAVRIEQFF; CDR3 DNA: TGTGCCAGCAGTTTGACCATAGCGGTTAGAATTGAGCAGTTCTTC
J gene: TRBJ2-2; D gene: TRBD1; clone size: .; V gene: TRBV2; CDR3 protein: CASRGAGTGYTGELFF; CDR3 DNA: TGTGCCAGCAGGGGAGCCGGGACAGGGTACACCGGGGAGCTGTTTTTT
J gene: TRBJ2-7; D gene: .; clone size: medium-sized; V gene: TRBV27; CDR3 protein: CASSFTRGKQYF; CDR3 DNA: TGTGCCAGCAGTTTTACCAGAGGCAAGCAGTACTTC
J gene: TRBJ1-6; D gene: TRBD1; clone size: few; V gene: TRBV27; CDR3 protein: CASSTYRDSYNSPLHF; CDR3 DNA: TGTGCCAGCAGTACATACCGGGACAGCTATAATTCACCCCTCCACTTT
J gene: TRBJ1-2; D gene: .; clone size: medium-sized; V gene: TRBV6-5; CDR3 protein: CASSTQTRGYTF; CDR3 DNA: TGTGCCAGCAGTACACAAACACGGGGCTACACCTTC
J gene: TRBJ2-2; D gene: .; clone size: medium-sized; V gene: TRBV24-1; CDR3 protein: CATSAAQAPNTGELFF; CDR3 DNA: TGTGCCACCAGTGCGGCACAGGCCCCGAACACCGGGGAGCTGTTTTTT
J gene: TRBJ1-5; D gene: TRBD1; clone size: many; V gene: TRBV10-3; CDR3 protein: CAISERGQGANQPQHF; CDR3 DNA: TGTGCCATCAGTGAACGTGGACAGGGGGCGAACCAGCCCCAGCATTTT
J gene: TRBJ1-1; D gene: .; clone size: .; V gene: TRBV19; CDR3 protein: CASSLNTEAFF; CDR3 DNA: TGTGCCAGTAGTTTGAACACTGAAGCTTTCTTT
J gene: TRBJ2-1; D gene: TRBD2; clone size: few; V gene: TRBV14; CDR3 protein: CASTVGGSSYNEQFF; CDR3 DNA: TGTGCCAGCACCGTCGGCGGGAGCTCCTACAATGAGCAGTTCTTC
J gene: TRBJ1-1; D gene: .; clone size: .; V gene: TRBV5-4; CDR3 protein: CASSLDGLPGTEAFF; CDR3 DNA: TGTGCCAGCAGCTTGGACGGCCTCCCGGGGACTGAAGCTTTCTTT
J gene: TRBJ2-2; D gene: .; clone size: .; V gene: TRBV9; CDR3 protein: CASSVGTVSTGELFF; CDR3 DNA: TGTGCCAGCAGCGTAGGGACAGTTAGCACCGGGGAGCTGTTTTTT
J gene: TRBJ1-1; D gene: TRBD1; clone size: medium-sized; V gene: TRBV27; CDR3 protein: CASSSFRTGANTEAFF; CDR3 DNA: TGTGCCAGCAGCTCTTTCCGGACAGGGGCTAACACTGAAGCTTTCTTT
J gene: TRBJ1-6; D gene: .; clone size: few; V gene: TRBV18; CDR3 protein: CASSPQGSNSPLHF; CDR3 DNA: TGTGCCAGCTCACCACAGGGGTCTAATTCACCCCTCCACTTT
J gene: TRBJ1-2; D gene: .; clone size: few; V gene: TRBV28; CDR3 protein: CASSSARYGYTF; CDR3 DNA: TGTGCCAGCAGTTCAGCCCGCTATGGCTACACCTTC
J gene: TRBJ1-4; D gene: .; clone size: medium-sized; V gene: TRBV6-5; CDR3 protein: CASSPYLGGANEKLFF; CDR3 DNA: TGTGCCAGCAGTCCGTACCTAGGGGGGGCTAATGAAAAACTGTTTTTT
J gene: TRBJ1-4; D gene: .; clone size: .; V gene: TRBV6-1; CDR3 protein: CASSEGQGATNEKLFF; CDR3 DNA: TGTGCCAGCAGTGAAGGGCAGGGTGCAACTAATGAAAAACTGTTTTTT
J gene: TRBJ2-1; D gene: TRBD2; clone size: .; V gene: TRBV14; CDR3 protein: CASSPRSSGGGTYNEQFF; CDR3 DNA: TGTGCCAGCAGCCCCCGGAGTAGCGGGGGGGGGACCTACAATGAGCAGTTCTTC
J gene: TRBJ2-1; D gene: .; clone size: many; V gene: TRBV7-9; CDR3 protein: CASSPTNNEQFF; CDR3 DNA: TGTGCCAGCAGCCCAACGAACAATGAGCAGTTCTTC
J gene: TRBJ1-1; D gene: .; clone size: few; V gene: TRBV18; CDR3 protein: CASSPQGGTEAFF; CDR3 DNA: TGTGCCAGCTCACCACAGGGGGGTACTGAAGCTTTCTTT
J gene: TRBJ1-1; D gene: .; clone size: .; V gene: TRBV11-2; CDR3 protein: CASSLDGRNTEAFF; CDR3 DNA: TGTGCCAGCAGCTTAGATGGCAGGAACACTGAAGCTTTCTTT
J gene: TRBJ2-6; D gene: TRBD1; clone size: .; V gene: TRBV19; CDR3 protein: CASSTTGGYAGANVLTF; CDR3 DNA: TGTGCCAGTAGTACGACAGGGGGATACGCTGGGGCCAACGTCCTGACTTTC
J gene: TRBJ1-2; D gene: .; clone size: .; V gene: TRBV12-3/TRBV12-4; CDR3 protein: CASSLFKGDHRYTF; CDR3 DNA: TGTGCCAGCAGTTTGTTTAAGGGGGACCATCGCTACACCTTC
J gene: TRBJ2-7; D gene: .; clone size: few; V gene: TRBV11-2; CDR3 protein: CASSLPLGYEQYF; CDR3 DNA: TGTGCCAGCAGCTTACCTCTGGGCTACGAGCAGTACTTC
J gene: TRBJ2-2; D gene: TRBD2; clone size: few; V gene: TRBV5-1; CDR3 protein: CASSSSFPRGRDTGELFF; CDR3 DNA: TGCGCCAGCAGCTCCTCTTTTCCGCGCGGGAGGGACACCGGGGAGCTGTTTTTT
J gene: TRBJ2-1; D gene: TRBD1; clone size: .; V gene: TRBV20-1; CDR3 protein: CSARAGTGGFEQFF; CDR3 DNA: TGCAGTGCTAGAGCCGGGACAGGGGGCTTTGAGCAGTTCTTC
J gene: TRBJ1-2; D gene: .; clone size: medium-sized; V gene: TRBV28; CDR3 protein: CASSSRTATTNYGYTF; CDR3 DNA: TGTGCCAGCAGTTCCCGGACGGCGACCACTAACTATGGCTACACCTTC
J gene: TRBJ2-7; D gene: .; clone size: .; V gene: TRBV7-2; CDR3 protein: CASSTMGANYEQYF; CDR3 DNA: TGTGCCAGTAGCACAATGGGGGCGAACTACGAGCAGTACTTC
J gene: TRBJ2-6; D gene: .; clone size: few; V gene: TRBV6-6; CDR3 protein: CASIRDWAGANVLTF; CDR3 DNA: TGTGCCAGCATTCGGGATTGGGCTGGGGCCAACGTCCTGACTTTC
J gene: TRBJ2-7; D gene: .; clone size: .; V gene: TRBV20-1; CDR3 protein: CSASGRDRNEQYF; CDR3 DNA: TGCAGTGCTAGTGGCAGGGATAGGAACGAGCAGTACTTC
J gene: TRBJ1-4; D gene: .; clone size: medium-sized; V gene: TRBV18; CDR3 protein: CASSLRTGTGATNEKLFF; CDR3 DNA: TGTGCCAGCTCGCTTCGTACAGGGACGGGGGCAACTAATGAAAAACTGTTTTTT
J gene: TRBJ1-2; D gene: .; clone size: many; V gene: TRBV5-5; CDR3 protein: CASSPGHGRGYTF; CDR3 DNA: TGTGCCAGCAGCCCTGGACATGGACGTGGCTACACCTTC
J gene: TRBJ1-1; D gene: .; clone size: .; V gene: TRBV11-1; CDR3 protein: CASSPRWGVDTEAFF; CDR3 DNA: TGTGCCAGCAGCCCCAGGTGGGGGGTAGACACTGAAGCTTTCTTT
J gene: TRBJ2-1; D gene: TRBD2; clone size: medium-sized; V gene: TRBV6-5; CDR3 protein: CASLPTSGGLTYNEQFF; CDR3 DNA: TGTGCCAGCCTACCGACTAGCGGGGGACTCACCTACAATGAGCAGTTCTTC
J gene: TRBJ2-5; D gene: .; clone size: many; V gene: TRBV15; CDR3 protein: CATSPRRGETQYF; CDR3 DNA: TGTGCCACCAGCCCTCGCCGGGGGGAGACCCAGTACTTC
J gene: TRBJ1-4; D gene: .; clone size: medium-sized; V gene: TRBV12-5; CDR3 protein: CASGLARGAQATNEKLFF; CDR3 DNA: TGTGCTAGTGGTTTGGCCCGGGGAGCTCAGGCAACTAATGAAAAACTGTTTTTT
J gene: TRBJ2-1; D gene: .; clone size: medium-sized; V gene: TRBV18; CDR3 protein: CASSPQGDEQFF; CDR3 DNA: TGTGCCAGCTCACCACAGGGCGATGAGCAGTTCTTC
J gene: TRBJ2-5; D gene: TRBD2; clone size: .; V gene: TRBV11-2; CDR3 protein: CASSPGTSGGLSKETQYF; CDR3 DNA: TGTGCCAGCAGCCCCGGGACTAGCGGGGGGCTTTCCAAAGAGACCCAGTACTTC
J gene: TRBJ1-6; D gene: .; clone size: medium-sized; V gene: TRBV28; CDR3 protein: CASSLHRNSPLHF; CDR3 DNA: TGTGCCAGCAGTTTACATAGAAATTCACCCCTCCACTTT
J gene: TRBJ1-3; D gene: .; clone size: medium-sized; V gene: TRBV28; CDR3 protein: CASTSLRRGAGNTIYF; CDR3 DNA: TGTGCCAGCACCTCCCTTCGGAGGGGCGCGGGAAACACCATATATTTT
J gene: TRBJ2-7; D gene: TRBD2; clone size: medium-sized; V gene: TRBV6-5; CDR3 protein: CASSPLRTSGSYEQYF; CDR3 DNA: TGTGCCAGCAGTCCCTTGAGGACTAGCGGCTCCTACGAGCAGTACTTC
J gene: TRBJ2-7; D gene: TRBD2; clone size: .; V gene: TRBV28; CDR3 protein: CASSLTAGGGEQYF; CDR3 DNA: TGTGCCAGCAGTTTAACAGCGGGGGGAGGGGAGCAGTACTTC